Below are 24 T cell receptor beta chains sequenced from a single sample in a study of tumor-infiltrating lymphocytes in primary liver carcinoma. Blood RNA came from unsorted whole blood; germline DNA was also extracted. A primer in the constant region served to generate TCR beta cDNA from roughly 550 ng of total RNA. Slightly modified ARM-PCR, run as three nested multiplex PCR rounds, produced the TCR beta libraries. TRBV1-TRBV30 forward primers paired with a C-beta reverse primer were used in the first two PCR rounds, which ran roughly 10 cycles each. One entry per CDR3 protein results from TCRdb running MiXCR on the multiplex PCR reads. The table records more than 150,000 distinct CDR3 sequences, less than 65% of them present only once. The specimen sequenced was peripheral blood. The receptors shown here come from a man aged 40-50 years with primary liver carcinoma and hepatitis B virus infection.

This chain joins TRBV29-1 and TRBJ2-5; the D gene is possibly TRBD1 (6 bases). Germline-derived CDR1 and CDR2 are SQVTM and ANQGSEA. This CDR3 is built from 12 residues. V lost 6 bases, J lost 7 bases, and 15 bases lay in between. In DNA form, the CDR3 reads TGCAGCGTGCCACAGGGATGGACGACCCAGTACTTC. This sequence encodes CSVPQGWTTQYF. Using reference TRBV29-1 and TRBJ2-5 for the parts outside the CDR3, the full variable domain is SAVISQKPSRDICQRGTSLTIQCQVDSQVTMMFWYRQQPGQSLTLIATANQGSEATYESGFVIDKFPISRPNLTFSTLTVSNMSPEDSSIYLCSVPQGWTTQYFGPGTRLLVL.

For this clonotype: The junction and the germline gene differ at one end; a read error may be behind it. V and J are TRBV7-8 and TRBJ2-3; no clear D. Germline V gene sequence: CDR1 SGHVS, CDR2 FQNEAQ. The CDR3 runs to 16 residues. CDR3 in amino acids: CGSSLVGGYSTDTQYF. The CDR3, as DNA: TGTGGCAGCAGCTTAGTTGGTGGCTATAGCACAGATACGCAGTATTTT.

CDR3 coding DNA: TGTGCCATCAGTTCAGCGGGCCTTGGGAATGTGCAATTCTTC. Translated: CAISSAGLGNVQFF. This rearrangement joins TRBV11-2 to TRBJ2-1; tentative D call: TRBD2 (6 bases). The germline V gene encodes CDR1 SGHAT and CDR2 FQNNGV. V was pared by 10 bases and J by 16 bases, with 29 bases between. The CDR3 loop spans 14 amino acids.

V is TRBV29-1 and J is TRBJ2-1, with D unresolved. Germline CDR1 is SQVTM and CDR2 is ANQGSEA. This CDR3 is 13 amino acids long. V lost 4 bases and J lost 0, with 7 bases in between. CDR3 in DNA: TGCAGCGTTGGACATGCCTCCTACAATGAGCAGTTCTTC. Its translation is CSVGHASYNEQFF.

This clonotype appeared a few times. The chain is built from TRBV6-1 and TRBJ2-1; D call uncertain. V was cut by 7 bases and J by 0 bases, with 13 bases left in between. The CDR3 has 15 residues. The germline V gene encodes CDR1 MNHNS and CDR2 SASEGT. The CDR3 DNA is TGTGCCAGCATGGATGAGACACACTCCTACAATGAGCAGTTCTTC. It is translated as CASMDETHSYNEQFF.

In this sample, this clonotype turned up once. The junction and the germline gene differ at one end; a read error may be behind it. This chain links TRBV6-6 with TRBJ2-5, with TRBD2 matching 12 bases. Germline V gives CDR1 MNHNY, CDR2 SVGAGI (reference sequence). This CDR3 region has 16 residues. The CDR3 protein is CASSAGLAGPQETEYF. The CDR3 DNA is TGTGCCAGCAGTGCCGGACTAGCGGGGCCTCAAGAGACCGAGTACTTC.

The chain combines TRBV7-9 with TRBJ2-3; D possibly corresponds to TRBD2 (6 bases). The CDR3 runs to 15 residues. Looked up from germline, CDR1 is SEHNR and CDR2 is FQNEAQ (reference sequence). Trimming left V 4 bases short and J 5 bases short, with 16 bases between. The DNA of the CDR3 is TGTGCCAGCAGCTCGTCTGGGACTCGCGTAGATACGCAGTATTTT. This sequence encodes CASSSSGTRVDTQYF.

There are many counts of this clonotype. The V call is TRBV11-2, the J call TRBJ1-1; D remains unclear. V lost 1 base and J 1 base, leaving 4 bases between the germline ends. CDR3 length equals 13 residues. Germline-derived CDR1 and CDR2 are SGHAT and FQNNGV. CDR3 nucleotides: TGTGCCAGCAGCTTAGGAGAGAACACTGAAGCTTTCTTT. This codes for CASSLGENTEAFF.

Notes on this clonotype: This could be a read error, since a much larger clone is one nucleotide away. This chain links TRBV6-5 with TRBJ2-1; 9 positions match TRBD1. The CDR3 sequence is 17 residues long. Germline trimming cut 5 bases from V and 1 base from J; bases unmatched to any gene: 9. From germline, CDR1 is MNHEY and CDR2 SVGAGI. DNA for the CDR3: TGTGCCAGCAGTACGTCCTGGACAGGGGTTTCCTACAATGAGCAGTTCTTC. Encoded protein: CASSTSWTGVSYNEQFF.

This clonotype occurred many times. The V call is TRBV11-2, the J call TRBJ2-3; possibly TRBD1 for D (6 bases). Trimming pared 4 bases from V and 2 bases from J, leaving 13 bases between. In germline, CDR1 is SGHAT, CDR2 FQNNGV. This CDR3 contains 15 residues. The chain's CDR3 is CASSSIWTDTDTQYF. The CDR3 coding sequence is TGTGCCAGCAGCTCAATATGGACAGACACAGATACGCAGTATTTT. Combining the CDR3 with reference TRBV11-2 and TRBJ2-3 gives the whole variable domain EAGVAQSPRYKIIEKRQSVAFWCNPISGHATLYWYQQILGQGPKLLIQFQNNGVVDDSQLPKDRFSAERLKGVDSTLKIQPAKLEDSAVYLCASSSIWTDTDTQYFGPGTRLTVL.

This chain joins TRBV6-1 and TRBJ1-5; D gene ambiguous. CDR1 and CDR2 (germline): MNHNS, SASEGT. V dropped 6 bases and J dropped 4 bases, with 16 bases sitting between them. CDR3 length equals 15 residues. Here the CDR3 DNA reads TGTGCCAGCAGGAACAGTGGGGAGGTTAATCAGCCCCAGCATTTT. Protein: CASRNSGEVNQPQHF.

This clonotype came up once. This may arise from a read error, as a much more abundant clone is one base away. The chain recombines TRBV11-2 with TRBJ2-6; 8 bases agree with TRBD1. Germline values: CDR1 SGHAT, CDR2 FQNNGV. The CDR3 is made up of 17 amino acids. CDR3 sequence: CASSPGQGSSGANLLTF. The CDR3 DNA is TGTGCCAGCAGCCCTGGACAGGGATCGTCTGGGGCCAACCTCCTGACTTTC.

Remarks on this clonotype: This may stem from a read error, because a much larger clone lies one nucleotide away. J is TRBJ2-7 and V is TRBV29-1; 8 nucleotides align to TRBD2. Germline V gives CDR1 SQVTM, CDR2 ANQGSEA. This CDR3 contains 14 residues. CDR3 DNA sequence: TGCAGCGTGAGACTAGCGTTGAGCTCCAACGAGCAGTACTTC. Translation: CSVRLALSSNEQYF.

The J gene is TRBJ2-3, the V gene TRBV10-1, with 11 bases aligning to TRBD2. V was pared by 1 base and J by 0 bases, with 0 bases of the junction left unmatched. Looked up from germline, CDR1 is WNHNN and CDR2 is SYGVQD (reference sequence). This CDR3 spans 16 amino acids. The CDR3 DNA follows: TGCGCCAGCAGTGAGTGGACTAGCGGGAGCACAGATACGCAGTATTTT. It translates to CASSEWTSGSTDTQYF.

This clonotype appeared a single time. The V and J genes are TRBV5-1 and TRBJ2-1, with 9 bases that match TRBD2. In germline, CDR1 is SGHRS, CDR2 YFSETQ. The CDR3 is made up of 16 amino acids. V gave up 1 base and J gave up 0 bases; unmatched junction bases: 2. CDR3 bases: TGCGCCAGCAGCTTGTATAGCGGGAGCTCCTACAATGAGCAGTTCTTC. Translated, it gives CASSLYSGSSYNEQFF.

This clonotype was picked up a small number of times. The chain couples TRBV7-9 to TRBJ2-7, with D possibly matching TRBD2 (5 bases). The CDR3 is 14 residues long. CDR1 is SEHNR and CDR2 is FQNEAQ in the germline V gene (reference sequence). V was shortened by 4 bases and J by 2 bases, with 12 bases between the two germline ends. This chain's CDR3 is CASSSSSQTYEQYF. In nucleotides, the CDR3 is TGTGCCAGCAGCTCATCTAGCCAGACCTACGAGCAGTACTTC.

The V call is TRBV24-1, the J call TRBJ2-1; D possibly corresponds to TRBD1 (5 bases). This CDR3 spans 16 amino acids. Per germline, CDR1 KGHDR and CDR2 SFDVKD. Trimming removed 2 bases at V and 12 bases at J, with 22 bases between. The CDR3 is CATSDSSNSGQGVQFF. The CDR3 nucleotides read TGTGCCACCAGTGATTCCTCAAATTCAGGGCAGGGTGTGCAGTTCTTC.

The chain employs TRBV10-2 and TRBJ2-1; D unresolved. Germline V gene data show CDR1 as WSHSY and CDR2 as SAAADI. This CDR3 contains 16 residues. The DNA of the CDR3 is TGCTCCGGCAGTCTCACTACCGGCAGCTCCTACAATGAGCAGTTCTTC. Translated: CSGSLTTGSSYNEQFF.

The V gene is TRBV6-1, the J gene TRBJ1-2, with 7 bases that match TRBD1. CDR3 size: 14 residues. Germline loops: CDR1 MNHNS, CDR2 SASEGT. Trimming cost V 6 bases and J 13 bases; bases outside gene matches: 17. DNA of the CDR3: TGTGCCAGCAGAACAACCGGGACAGCCCACTTTCTCACCTTC. It yields the protein CASRTTGTAHFLTF.

This clonotype was observed at least ten times. The CDR3 DNA reads as TGTGCCAGCACCTTTGGTCCCAGAGATACGCAGTATTTT. Protein sequence: CASTFGPRDTQYF. V is TRBV11-2 and J is TRBJ2-3; D gene uncertain. Trimming left V 7 bases short and J 5 bases short, with 13 bases between. The germline V gene has CDR1 SGHAT and CDR2 FQNNGV. The CDR3 loop spans 13 amino acids.

This chain uses TRBV6-6 with TRBJ2-1; TRBD1 matches at 7 bases. This CDR3 is 17 amino acids long. The V segment lost 4 bases and the J segment 4 bases; nucleotides outside the gene matches: 13. Germline-derived CDR1 and CDR2 are MNHNY and SVGAGI (reference sequence). CDR3 bases: TGTGCCAGCAGTTCCATTATCACAGGGGTCTTTTACAATGAGCAGTTCTTC. It is translated as CASSSIITGVFYNEQFF.

V is TRBV28 and J is TRBJ1-4; 9 nucleotides agree with TRBD1. CDR3 length: 17 amino acids. Germline V gives CDR1 MDHEN, CDR2 SYDVKM. V lost 4 bases and J lost 2; bases outside the gene matches: 8. CDR3 bases: TGTGCCAGCAGTTCAAGGACAGGGGTATCGACTAATGAAAAACTGTTTTTT. Its translation: CASSSRTGVSTNEKLFF. The whole variable domain, remainder taken from reference TRBV28 and TRBJ1-4, is DVKVTQSSRYLVKRTGEKVFLECVQDMDHENMFWYRQDPGLGLRLIYFSYDVKMKEKGDIPEGYSVSREKKERFSLILESASTNQTSMYLCASSSRTGVSTNEKLFFGSGTQLSVL.

In regard to this clonotype: A much bigger clone sits one base away, suggesting this may be a read error. The chain uses TRBV11-2 and TRBJ1-2; D gene ambiguous. The germline gives CDR1 SGHAT, CDR2 FQNNGV. Trimming stripped 5 bases from V and 7 bases from J, with 11 bases between. The CDR3 is made up of 12 amino acids. DNA of the CDR3: TGTGCCAGCAGCCCCTCGAGGTCTGGCTACACCTTC. It codes for CASSPSRSGYTF.

This clonotype was observed once. A clone one base away is much larger, so this may be a read error. The chain is built from TRBV6-5 and TRBJ1-2; D perhaps matches TRBD1 (5 bases). CDR1 and CDR2 (germline): MNHEY, SVGAGI. This CDR3 spans 14 amino acids. Trimming removed 5 bases from V and 4 bases from J, with 14 bases in between. CDR3 coding DNA: TGTGCCAGCAGTAAACGGGACCAGGCCTATGGCTACACCTTC. It translates to CASSKRDQAYGYTF.